The clone carrying this TCR beta chain was recorded once. Antigen specificity is unknown. The germline V gene has CDR1 SGHDT and CDR2 YYEEEE. CDR3 length: 16 amino acids. V lost 1 base, J lost 6 bases, and 20 bases lay in between. This sample is drawn from a study of PD-1 blockade in classical Hodgkin lymphoma. Whole-study context: Treatment was intravenous nivolumab, 3 mg/kg every 2 weeks, until progression. Study findings and constraints: The origin of the repertoire differences remains undefined, with disease activity or prior therapy as possible causes.

Brentuximab vedotin exposure varied among the patients, all of whom had relapsed after autologous stem cell transplantation. Clones were read by immunoSEQ multiplex PCR, and TCRdb kept only the in-frame ones, dropping some. Altogether some 84,000 clones are present, over 90% being singletons, with the ten largest covering roughly 3%. The origin of this receptor is a human donor with classical Hodgkin lymphoma. The chain employs TRBV5-6 and TRBJ2-7; D is possibly TRBD2 (6 bases). The material was peripheral blood mononuclear cells (PBMCs), obtained before the second cycle of nivolumab. The CDR3 DNA reads as TGTGCCAGCAGCTTGACTGGTGGACTGGCCGGGGGCGAGCAGTACTTC. This sequence encodes CASSLTGGLAGGEQYF.